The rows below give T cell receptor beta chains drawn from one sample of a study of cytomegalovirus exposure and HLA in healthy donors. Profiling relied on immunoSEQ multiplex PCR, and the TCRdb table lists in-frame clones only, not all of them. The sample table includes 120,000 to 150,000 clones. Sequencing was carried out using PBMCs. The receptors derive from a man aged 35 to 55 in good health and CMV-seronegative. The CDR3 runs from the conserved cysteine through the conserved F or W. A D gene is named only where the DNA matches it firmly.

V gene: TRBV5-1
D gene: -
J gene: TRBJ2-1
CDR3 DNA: TGCGCCAGCAGCTTAGAGTTACTCGGGTACAATGAGCAGTTCTTC
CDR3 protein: CASSLELLGYNEQFF

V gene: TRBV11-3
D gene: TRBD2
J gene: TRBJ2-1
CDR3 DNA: TGTGCCAGCAGCTTAGGCGGGGGATCCTACAATGAGCAGTTCTTC
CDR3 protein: CASSLGGGSYNEQFF

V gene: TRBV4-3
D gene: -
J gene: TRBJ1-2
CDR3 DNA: TGCGCCAGCAGCCAAGAACAAGGGACTGCCCATGGCTACACCTTC
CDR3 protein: CASSQEQGTAHGYTF

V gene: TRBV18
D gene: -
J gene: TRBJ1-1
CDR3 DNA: TGTGCCAGCTCACCAAACAGATACACTGAAGCTTTCTTT
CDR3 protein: CASSPNRYTEAFF

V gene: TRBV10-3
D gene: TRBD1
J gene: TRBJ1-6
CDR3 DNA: TGTGCCATCAGCCGGGACAGGGGAGACTCACCCCTCCACTTT
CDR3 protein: CAISRDRGDSPLHF

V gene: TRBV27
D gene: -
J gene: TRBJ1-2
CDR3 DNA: TGTGCCAGCAGTTTGTCCAGGGAGGGTGGCTACACCTTC
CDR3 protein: CASSLSREGGYTF

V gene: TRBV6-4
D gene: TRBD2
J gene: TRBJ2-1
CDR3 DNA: TGTGCCAGCAGTAGCGGGGGGGCCAATGAGCAGTTCTTC
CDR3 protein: CASSSGGANEQFF

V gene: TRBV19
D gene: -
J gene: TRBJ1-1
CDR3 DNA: TGTGCCAGTAGTACCGGGGGATTGAACACTGAAGCTTTCTTT
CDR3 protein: CASSTGGLNTEAFF

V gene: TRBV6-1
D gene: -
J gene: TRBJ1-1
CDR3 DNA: TGTGCCAGCAGTGAAAATTACGGGGGGGAGGCTTTCTTT
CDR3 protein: CASSENYGGEAFF

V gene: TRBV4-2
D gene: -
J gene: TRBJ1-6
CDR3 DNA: TGTGCCAGCAGCCAAGATATCAGGGCCAATTCACCCCTCCACTTT
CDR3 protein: CASSQDIRANSPLHF

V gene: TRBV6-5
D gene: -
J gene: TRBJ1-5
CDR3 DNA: TGTGCCAGCAGAAAGACAGTCAATCAGCCCCAGCATTTT
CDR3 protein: CASRKTVNQPQHF

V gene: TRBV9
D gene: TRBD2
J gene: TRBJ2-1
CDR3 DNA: TGTGCCAGCAGCTCGAGGACTAGTTCCTCCTACAATGAGCAGTTCTTC
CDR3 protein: CASSSRTSSSYNEQFF

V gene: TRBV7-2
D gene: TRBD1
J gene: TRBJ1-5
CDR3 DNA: TGTGCCAGCACCCCGGGAGGGGGCAGCAATCAGCCCCAGCATTTT
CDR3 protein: CASTPGGGSNQPQHF

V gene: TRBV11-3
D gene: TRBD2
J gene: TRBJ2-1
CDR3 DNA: TGTGCCAGCAGCTTAATTAGCGGGGATCGGGGTGAGCAGTTCTTC
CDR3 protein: CASSLISGDRGEQFF

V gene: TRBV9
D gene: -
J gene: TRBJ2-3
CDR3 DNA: TGTGCCAGCAGCGTGCGGGGTTCTGCAGGAGGTACGCAGTATTTT
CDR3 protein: CASSVRGSAGGTQYF

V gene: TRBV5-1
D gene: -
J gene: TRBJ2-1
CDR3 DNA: TGCGCCAGCAGCCCCCAGGTGGATGAGCAGTTCTTC
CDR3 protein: CASSPQVDEQFF

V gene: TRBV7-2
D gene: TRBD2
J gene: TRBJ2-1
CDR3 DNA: TGTGCCAGCAGCCTTAGTTTAGCGGGGGGGCTTGAGCAGTTCTTC
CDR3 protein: CASSLSLAGGLEQFF

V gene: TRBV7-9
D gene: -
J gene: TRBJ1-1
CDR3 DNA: TGTGCCAGCAGCCCCGCCAACGGGGAAGCTTTCTTT
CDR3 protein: CASSPANGEAFF

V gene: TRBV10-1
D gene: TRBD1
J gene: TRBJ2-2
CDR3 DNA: TGCGCCAGCAACGGGACAGGGTTGAACACCGGGGAGCTGTTTTTT
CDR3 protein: CASNGTGLNTGELFF

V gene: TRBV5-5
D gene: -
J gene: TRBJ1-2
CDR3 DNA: TGTGCCAGCAGTCAGGATCATACAGGGACGAGAGGCTACACCTTC
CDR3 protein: CASSQDHTGTRGYTF

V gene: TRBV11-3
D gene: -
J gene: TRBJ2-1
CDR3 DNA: TGTGCCAGCAGCTTAGGTTGGGGCGGCCGGCAGTTCTTC
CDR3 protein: CASSLGWGGRQFF

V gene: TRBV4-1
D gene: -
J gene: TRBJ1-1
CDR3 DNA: TGCGCCAGCAGCCAAGATCCCAGGGAAGACAAAGCTTTCTTT
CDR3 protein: CASSQDPREDKAFF

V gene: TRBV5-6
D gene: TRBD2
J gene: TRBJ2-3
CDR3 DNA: TGTGCCAGCAGCTTACGTTTAGCGGGCCCCACAGATACGCAGTATTTT
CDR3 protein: CASSLRLAGPTDTQYF

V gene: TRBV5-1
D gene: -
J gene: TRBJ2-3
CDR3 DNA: TGCGCCAGCAGAGGGACAATAAGCACAGATACGCAGTATTTT
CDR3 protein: CASRGTISTDTQYF

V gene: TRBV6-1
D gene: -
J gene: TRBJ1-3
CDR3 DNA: TGTGCCAGTTCTGGAGGGGCCTCTGGAAACACCATATATTTT
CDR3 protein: CASSGGASGNTIYF

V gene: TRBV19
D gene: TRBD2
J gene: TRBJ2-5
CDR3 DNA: TGTGCCAGTAGTATATATAGCGGGGAGACCCAGTACTTC
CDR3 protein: CASSIYSGETQYF

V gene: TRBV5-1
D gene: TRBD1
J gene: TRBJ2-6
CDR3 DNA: TGCGCCAGCAGCTCCCAAACAGGGGGCGCGGGTACTGGGGCCAACGTCCTGACTTTC
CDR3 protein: CASSSQTGGAGTGANVLTF